This record concerns one T cell receptor beta chain sequence. The germline V gene encodes CDR1 LGHNA and CDR2 YNFKEQ. The CDR3 contains 14 residues. Trimming shortened V by 0 bases and J by 2 bases, and 7 bases separated the two germline ends. In the original analysis: Nucleated cell number was recorded as an estimate derived from reference gene primer amplification. This table comes from immunoSEQ multiplex PCR, and its TCRdb copy is limited to in-frame clones, with some not included. From that table come the V and J calls and clone size; the DNA was used to work out D and trimming. This table holds 200,000 to 250,000 clones, roughly 82% found once. The data derive from a study of blood T cell repertoires in COVID-19. Study-level information: The United States, Italy and Spain provided the acute and convalescent COVID-19 samples. PBMCs, B-cell-depleted T cells, or T cells provided the cDNA or gDNA that made up the material.

This receptor was obtained from an elderly woman with COVID-19, enrolled during active disease. The sequenced sample was peripheral blood. The chain couples TRBV4-2 to TRBJ2-5; the D is unclear. CDR3: CASSQDLSQETQYF. CDR3 DNA sequence: TGTGCCAGCAGCCAAGATCTCAGTCAAGAGACCCAGTACTTC.